This T cell receptor beta chain derives from a study of T-cell reconstitution after alpha-beta-depleted transplantation in children (dated by TCRdb to between 2015 and 2016). The study in broad terms: Using TCR repertoire profiling, the study followed T-cell immune reconstitution in a quantitative way in children after TCRalphabeta/CD19-depleted allogeneic hematopoietic cell transplantation.

CDR1 and CDR2, looked up from the germline V gene (reference sequence), are LGHDT and YNNKEL. The CDR3 measures 17 amino acids from cysteine to phenylalanine. This entry keeps only the CDR3 DNA: 51 bases, framed from base 1. Cut back by 4 bases and 6 bases, the V and J ends lie 19 bases apart. This clonotype showed up just a few times. Its recognized antigen is unknown. Base qualities are not provided; no much larger clone lies one nucleotide away. Library generation was performed with PCR. Reads for this sample came from an Illumina HiSeq 2500. TCR library preparation used molecular barcoding, with unique molecular identifiers applied to normalize quantification of the TCRbeta repertoire. The public reads were quality trimmed at Q25 with fastp and then assembled into clones with MiXCR by TCRdb, keeping productive beta chains. When rows share a CDR3 protein, they turn into one entry using the most common DNA and genes. In all, the sample holds around 200,000 distinct CDR3 sequences, and around 6.8% of those were seen once. Approximately 3% of the sample is taken by the ten largest.

Here the sequenced sample was PBMCs from the stem cell graft donor, taken from the stem cell graft. The TCR comes from a human donor who donated a stem cell graft to a child with Wiskott-Aldrich syndrome. This receptor chain uses TRBV3-1 and TRBJ2-6; the D match is possibly TRBD1 or TRBD2, with 5 bases aligned in each. The CDR3 protein is CASSRRQGKFVANVLTF. The nucleotide sequence is given as TGTGCCAGCAGCCGGAGGCAGGGTAAATTCGTGGCCAACGTCCTGACTTTC.